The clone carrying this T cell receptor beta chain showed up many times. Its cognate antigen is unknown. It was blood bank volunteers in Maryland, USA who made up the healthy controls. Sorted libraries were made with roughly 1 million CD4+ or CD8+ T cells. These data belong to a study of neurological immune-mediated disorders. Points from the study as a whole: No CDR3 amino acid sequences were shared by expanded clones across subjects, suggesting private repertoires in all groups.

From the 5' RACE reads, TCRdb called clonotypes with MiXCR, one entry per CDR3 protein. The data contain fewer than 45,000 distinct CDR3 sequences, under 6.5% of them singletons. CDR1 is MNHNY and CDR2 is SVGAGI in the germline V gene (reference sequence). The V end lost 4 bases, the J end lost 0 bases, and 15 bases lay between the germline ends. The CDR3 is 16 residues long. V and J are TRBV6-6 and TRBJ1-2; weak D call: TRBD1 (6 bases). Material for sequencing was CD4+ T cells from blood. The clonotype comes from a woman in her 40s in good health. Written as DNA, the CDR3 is TGTGCCAGCAGTTTCGCACAGGGAAATGCTAACTATGGCTACACCTTC. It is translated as CASSFAQGNANYGYTF.